These T cell receptor beta chains were read from a single sample in a study of blood T cell repertoires in COVID-19. Assay used: immunoSEQ multiplex PCR; TCRdb lists only in-frame clones, some missing. Of a few hundred thousand clones in the sample, over 70% were seen once. Source material: peripheral blood. The receptors come from a woman aged 45-60 years with acute or convalescent COVID-19. The CDR3 runs from the conserved cysteine through the conserved F or W. A D gene is named only where the DNA matches it firmly. Where a row states a size, it is once, few, many or the class of an expanded clone; other rows omit it.

D gene,CDR3 length,J gene,V gene,clone size,CDR3 protein,CDR3 DNA
-,14,TRBJ1-2,TRBV11-2,-,CASSPSRGNYGYTF,TGTGCCAGCAGCCCTTCTAGGGGAAACTATGGCTACACCTTC
-,14,TRBJ1-6,TRBV7-2,-,CASSADSYNSPLHF,TGTGCCAGCAGTGCGGACAGTTATAATTCACCCCTCCACTTT
TRBD2,15,TRBJ2-3,TRBV5-1,-,CASSKSGGFQDTQYF,TGCGCCAGCAGCAAAAGCGGGGGGTTTCAAGATACGCAGTATTTT
-,10,TRBJ2-5,TRBV29-1,once,CSVYQETQYF,TGCAGCGTTTATCAAGAGACCCAGTACTTC
TRBD1,12,TRBJ1-2,TRBV28,-,CASRLQGRGYTF,TGTGCCAGCAGGCTACAGGGGAGAGGCTACACCTTC
-,14,TRBJ1-6,TRBV5-1,-,CATTAGEYNSPLHF,TGCGCCACCACCGCAGGGGAATATAATTCACCCCTCCACTTT
-,15,TRBJ1-1,TRBV5-1,-,CASSLVGAMNTEAFF,TGCGCCAGCAGCTTGGTTGGGGCGATGAACACTGAAGCTTTCTTT
TRBD1,13,TRBJ1-4,TRBV19,-,CASGDRPNEKLFF,TGTGCCAGTGGGGACAGGCCTAATGAAAAACTGTTTTTT
-,14,TRBJ2-3,TRBV2,-,CASRSGIDTDTQYF,TGTGCCAGCCGTAGCGGTATTGACACAGATACGCAGTATTTT
TRBD1,17,TRBJ1-2,TRBV7-2,-,CASSPTGQGVPPYGYTF,TGTGCCAGCAGCCCGACGGGACAGGGAGTCCCTCCCTATGGCTACACCTTC
TRBD2,16,TRBJ2-3,TRBV7-8,-,CASSLVRSGGVDTQYF,TGTGCCAGCAGCTTAGTAAGGTCGGGGGGAGTAGATACGCAGTATTTT
-,13,TRBJ1-2,TRBV29-1,once,CSDRGQGPYGYTF,TGCAGCGACCGAGGACAAGGCCCCTATGGCTACACCTTC
-,13,TRBJ1-2,TRBV30,-,CAWSPWRGYGYTF,TGTGCCTGGAGTCCCTGGAGGGGATACGGCTACACCTTC
TRBD2,14,TRBJ2-5,TRBV3-1/TRBV3-2,-,CASSRAGGQETQYF,TGTGCCAGCAGTAGAGCGGGGGGGCAGGAGACCCAGTACTTC
TRBD2,15,TRBJ2-5,TRBV4-1,-,CASSHPTGGQETQYF,TGCGCCAGCAGCCACCCCACGGGAGGGCAAGAGACCCAGTACTTC
-,13,TRBJ1-3,TRBV27,-,CASSFLSGNTIYF,TGTGCCAGCAGTTTTCTCTCTGGAAACACCATATATTTT
-,16,TRBJ2-2,TRBV6-6,-,CASGGPGFSNTGELFF,TGTGCCAGCGGGGGCCCCGGATTTTCGAACACCGGGGAGCTGTTTTTT
-,14,TRBJ2-1,TRBV5-6,-,CASSHGTSYNEQFF,TGTGCCAGCAGCCACGGGACAAGCTACAATGAGCAGTTCTTC
-,14,TRBJ1-1,TRBV2,-,CASPRGGTVDEAFF,TGTGCCAGCCCAAGGGGAGGAACAGTGGATGAAGCTTTCTTT
-,12,TRBJ1-6,TRBV12-3/TRBV12-4,-,CASSRSGSPLHF,TGTGCCAGCAGTAGGTCAGGGTCACCCCTCCACTTT
TRBD1,13,TRBJ1-2,TRBV14,-,CASSSGGWYGYTF,TGTGCCAGCAGTTCAGGGGGTTGGTATGGCTACACCTTC
-,11,TRBJ2-3,TRBV20-1,-,CSVAVPDTQYF,TGCAGTGTTGCGGTGCCAGATACGCAGTATTTT
TRBD1,15,TRBJ2-5,TRBV4-1,once,CASSLQGQGGETQYF,TGCGCCAGCAGCCTACAGGGACAGGGCGGCGAGACCCAGTACTTC
-,14,TRBJ1-5,TRBV9,few,CASSVGQVNQPQHF,TGTGCCAGCAGCGTAGGACAGGTCAATCAGCCCCAGCATTTT
TRBD1,16,TRBJ1-4,TRBV24-1,-,CATSDSRQGTNEKLFF,TGTGCCACCAGTGATTCGCGACAGGGCACTAATGAAAAACTGTTTTTT
-,14,TRBJ1-3,TRBV12-5,-,CASGFSGSGNTIYF,TGTGCTAGTGGTTTTTCGGGCTCTGGAAACACCATATATTTT
TRBD1,16,TRBJ1-5,TRBV2,few,CASGGGEGPGNQPQHF,TGTGCCAGCGGAGGGGGCGAGGGACCTGGCAATCAGCCCCAGCATTTT
-,15,TRBJ1-4,TRBV3-1/TRBV3-2,few,CASSPLSSTNEKLFF,TGTGCCAGCAGCCCGTTGAGTTCAACTAATGAAAAACTGTTTTTT
TRBD1,14,TRBJ2-5,TRBV10-3,-,CAITEGTGGETQYF,TGTGCCATCACCGAGGGGACAGGTGGGGAGACCCAGTACTTC
TRBD1,14,TRBJ1-6,TRBV6-5,once,CASGWGQGSSPLHF,TGTGCCAGCGGGTGGGGACAGGGATCCTCACCCCTCCACTTT
-,16,TRBJ2-3,TRBV7-9,once,CASSLGFSSPTDTQYF,TGTGCCAGCAGCTTAGGGTTCTCGAGCCCCACAGATACGCAGTATTTT
TRBD1,14,TRBJ2-2,TRBV6-6,once,CASRGQGDTGELFF,TGTGCCAGCCGGGGACAGGGGGACACCGGGGAGCTGTTTTTT
TRBD1,14,TRBJ1-4,TRBV30,-,CAWSRDRGNEKLFF,TGTGCCTGGAGCCGGGACAGGGGAAATGAAAAACTGTTTTTT
TRBD1,15,TRBJ1-4,TRBV27,-,CASRPTGGGREKLFF,TGTGCCAGCAGACCGACAGGGGGCGGGCGGGAAAAACTGTTTTTT
-,15,TRBJ2-5,TRBV11-1,-,CASSLELAHQETQYF,TGTGCCAGCAGCTTAGAGTTGGCTCACCAAGAGACCCAGTACTTC
-,12,TRBJ2-3,TRBV4-1,-,CASSPSGDTQYF,TGCGCCAGCAGCCCTAGTGGAGATACGCAGTATTTT
-,13,TRBJ1-3,TRBV27,-,CASSSGSGNTIYF,TGTGCCAGCAGCTCGGGATCAGGAAACACCATATATTTT
TRBD2,16,TRBJ2-1,TRBV9,few,CASTTGSGGPINEQFF,TGTGCCAGCACCACGGGTTCGGGAGGGCCCATAAATGAGCAGTTCTTC
TRBD2,13,TRBJ2-1,TRBV5-1,-,CASSFVAGNEQFF,TGCGCCAGCAGCTTCGTAGCGGGAAATGAGCAGTTCTTC
TRBD1,14,TRBJ1-4,TRBV9,-,CASSTPGQDEKLFF,TGTGCCAGCAGCACACCGGGACAGGACGAAAAACTGTTTTTT
-,15,TRBJ1-6,TRBV5-1,-,CASSPTDSGDSPLHF,TGCGCCAGCAGCCCCACGGACAGTGGGGATTCACCCCTCCACTTT
TRBD1,16,TRBJ1-4,TRBV5-1,-,CASSLTGGAWEEKLFF,TGCGCCAGCAGCTTGACAGGGGGCGCTTGGGAGGAAAAACTGTTTTTT
TRBD2,15,TRBJ2-7,TRBV6-6,once,CASSFLAGVPYEQYF,TGTGCCAGCAGTTTCCTAGCGGGAGTACCCTACGAGCAGTACTTC
TRBD1,15,TRBJ1-5,TRBV4-1,-,CASSQVGTVNQPQHF,TGCGCCAGCAGCCAAGTCGGGACAGTTAATCAGCCCCAGCATTTT
-,11,TRBJ2-1,TRBV30,-,CAWSVVGEQFF,TGTGCCTGGAGTGTAGTCGGTGAGCAGTTCTTC
-,17,TRBJ1-2,TRBV7-2,-,CASSRQKQVTSSYGYTF,TGTGCCAGCAGCCGGCAAAAACAGGTTACTTCGTCGTATGGCTACACCTTC
TRBD1,15,TRBJ1-1,TRBV3-1/TRBV3-2,-,CASSPPPVGTAEAFF,TGTGCCAGCAGCCCCCCTCCCGTCGGGACAGCTGAAGCTTTCTTT
TRBD1,13,TRBJ2-1,TRBV6-5,-,CASSRDRGTEQFF,TGTGCCAGCAGCAGGGACAGGGGGACTGAGCAGTTCTTC